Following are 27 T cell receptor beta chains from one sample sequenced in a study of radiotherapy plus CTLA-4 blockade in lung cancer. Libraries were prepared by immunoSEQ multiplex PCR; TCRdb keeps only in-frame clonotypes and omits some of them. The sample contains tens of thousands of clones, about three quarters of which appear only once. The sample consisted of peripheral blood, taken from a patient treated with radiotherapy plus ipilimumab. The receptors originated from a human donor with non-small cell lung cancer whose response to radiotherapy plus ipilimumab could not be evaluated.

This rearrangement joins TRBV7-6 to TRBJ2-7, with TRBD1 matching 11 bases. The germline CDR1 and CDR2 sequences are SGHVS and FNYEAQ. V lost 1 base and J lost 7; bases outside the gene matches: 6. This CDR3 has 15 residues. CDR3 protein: CASSLEGQGAREQYF. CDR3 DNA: TGTGCCAGCAGCTTAGAAGGACAGGGGGCGAGAGAGCAGTACTTC.

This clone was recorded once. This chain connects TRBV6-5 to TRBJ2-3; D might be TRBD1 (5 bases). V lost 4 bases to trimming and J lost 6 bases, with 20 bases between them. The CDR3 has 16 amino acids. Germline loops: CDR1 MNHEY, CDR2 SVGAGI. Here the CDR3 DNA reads TGTGCCAGCAGTTTAAACTCCCCCTTGGCAGGGGATACGCAGTATTTT. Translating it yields CASSLNSPLAGDTQYF.

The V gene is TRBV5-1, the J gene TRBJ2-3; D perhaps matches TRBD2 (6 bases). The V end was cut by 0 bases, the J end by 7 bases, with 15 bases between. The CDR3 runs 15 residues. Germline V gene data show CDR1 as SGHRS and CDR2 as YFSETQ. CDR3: CASSLVNLEGNTQYF. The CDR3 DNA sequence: TGCGCCAGCAGCTTGGTTAACCTGGAGGGGAATACGCAGTATTTT. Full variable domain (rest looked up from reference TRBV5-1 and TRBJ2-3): KAGVTQTPRYLIKTRGQQVTLSCSPISGHRSVSWYQQTPGQGLQFLFEYFSETQRNKGNFPGRFSGRQFSNSRSEMNVSTLELGDSALYLCASSLVNLEGNTQYFGPGTRLTVL.

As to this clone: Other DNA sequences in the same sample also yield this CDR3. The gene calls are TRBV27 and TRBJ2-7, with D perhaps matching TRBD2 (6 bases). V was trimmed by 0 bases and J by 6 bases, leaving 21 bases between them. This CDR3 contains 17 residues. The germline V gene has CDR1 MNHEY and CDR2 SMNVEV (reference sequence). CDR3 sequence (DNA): TGTGCCAGCAGTTTATCCCCGCCCCGGACTATAGCTAGCGAGCAGTACTTC. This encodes CASSLSPPRTIASEQYF.

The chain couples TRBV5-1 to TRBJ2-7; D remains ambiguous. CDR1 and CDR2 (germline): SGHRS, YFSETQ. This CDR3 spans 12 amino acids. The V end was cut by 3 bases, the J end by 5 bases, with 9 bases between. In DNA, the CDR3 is TGCGCCAGCAGCTCTAGGCTCCACGAGCAGTACTTC. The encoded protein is CASSSRLHEQYF.

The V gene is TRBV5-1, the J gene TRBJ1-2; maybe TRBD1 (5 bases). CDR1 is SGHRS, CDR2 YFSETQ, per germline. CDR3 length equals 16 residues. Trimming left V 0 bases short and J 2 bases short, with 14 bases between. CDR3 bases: TGCGCCAGCAGCTTGGGAGACAGTTCAATAAACTATGGCTACACCTTC. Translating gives CASSLGDSSINYGYTF.

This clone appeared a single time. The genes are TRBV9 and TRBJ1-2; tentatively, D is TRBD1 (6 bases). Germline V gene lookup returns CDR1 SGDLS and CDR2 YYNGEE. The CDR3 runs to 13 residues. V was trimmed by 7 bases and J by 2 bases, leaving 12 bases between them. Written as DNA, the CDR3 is TGTGCCAGCCGAGCAACAGGGAACTATGGCTACACCTTC. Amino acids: CASRATGNYGYTF. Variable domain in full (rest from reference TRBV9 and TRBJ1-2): DSGVTQTPKHLITATGQRVTLRCSPRSGDLSVYWYQQSLDQGLQFLIQYYNGEERAKGNILERFSAQQFPDLHSELNLSSLELGDSALYFCASRATGNYGYTFGSGTRLTVV.

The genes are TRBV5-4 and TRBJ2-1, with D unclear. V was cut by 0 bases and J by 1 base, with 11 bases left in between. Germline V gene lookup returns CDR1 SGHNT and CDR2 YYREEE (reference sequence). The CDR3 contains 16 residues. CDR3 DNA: TGTGCCAGCAGCTTGGACTTACCTTCTTCCTACAATGAGCAGTTCTTC. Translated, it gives CASSLDLPSSYNEQFF.

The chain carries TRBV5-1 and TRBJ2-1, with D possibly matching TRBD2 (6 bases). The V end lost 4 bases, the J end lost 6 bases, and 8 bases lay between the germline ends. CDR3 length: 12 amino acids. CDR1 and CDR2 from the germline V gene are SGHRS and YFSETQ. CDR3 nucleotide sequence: TGCGCCAGCAGCCCGGAGGGCAATGAGCAGTTCTTC. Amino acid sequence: CASSPEGNEQFF. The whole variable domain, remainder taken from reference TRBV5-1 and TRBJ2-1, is KAGVTQTPRYLIKTRGQQVTLSCSPISGHRSVSWYQQTPGQGLQFLFEYFSETQRNKGNFPGRFSGRQFSNSRSEMNVSTLELGDSALYLCASSPEGNEQFFGPGTRLTVL.

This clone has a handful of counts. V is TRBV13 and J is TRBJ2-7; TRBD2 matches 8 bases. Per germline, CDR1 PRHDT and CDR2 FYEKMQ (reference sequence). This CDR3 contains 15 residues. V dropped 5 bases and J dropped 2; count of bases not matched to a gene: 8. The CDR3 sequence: CASSLQRTSPYEQYF. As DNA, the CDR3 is TGTGCCAGCAGCCTTCAAAGGACTAGCCCCTACGAGCAGTACTTC.

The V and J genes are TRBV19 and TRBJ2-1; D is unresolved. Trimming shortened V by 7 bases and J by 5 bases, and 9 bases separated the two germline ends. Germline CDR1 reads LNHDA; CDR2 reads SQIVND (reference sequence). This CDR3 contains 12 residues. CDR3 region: CASTSYDNEQFF. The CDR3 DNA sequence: TGTGCCAGTACCTCTTATGACAATGAGCAGTTCTTC.

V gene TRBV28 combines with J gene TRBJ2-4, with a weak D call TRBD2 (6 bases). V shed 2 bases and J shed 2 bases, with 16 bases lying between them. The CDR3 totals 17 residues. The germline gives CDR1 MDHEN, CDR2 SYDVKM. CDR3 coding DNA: TGTGCCAGCAGTTTACCCAAGGGGCGGGGAACCAAAAACATTCAGTACTTC. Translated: CASSLPKGRGTKNIQYF.

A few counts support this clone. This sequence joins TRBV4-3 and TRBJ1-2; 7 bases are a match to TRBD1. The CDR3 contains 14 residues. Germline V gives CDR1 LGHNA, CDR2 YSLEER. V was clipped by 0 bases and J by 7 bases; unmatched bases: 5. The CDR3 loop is CASSQDPGQAGYTF. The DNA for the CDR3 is TGCGCCAGCAGCCAAGACCCCGGACAGGCTGGCTACACCTTC.

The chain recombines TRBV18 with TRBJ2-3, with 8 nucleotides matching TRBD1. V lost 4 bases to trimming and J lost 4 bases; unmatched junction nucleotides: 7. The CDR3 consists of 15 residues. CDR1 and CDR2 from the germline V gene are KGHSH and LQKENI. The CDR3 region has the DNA TGTGCCAGCTCACTGGGGACAGGCTCACCAGATACGCAGTATTTT. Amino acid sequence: CASSLGTGSPDTQYF.

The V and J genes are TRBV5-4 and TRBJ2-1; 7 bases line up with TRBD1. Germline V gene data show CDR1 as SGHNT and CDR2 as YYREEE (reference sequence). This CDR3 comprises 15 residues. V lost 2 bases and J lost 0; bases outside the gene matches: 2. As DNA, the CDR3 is TGTGCCAGCAGCTTCGCAGGGGGCTCCTACAATGAGCAGTTCTTC. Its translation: CASSFAGGSYNEQFF.

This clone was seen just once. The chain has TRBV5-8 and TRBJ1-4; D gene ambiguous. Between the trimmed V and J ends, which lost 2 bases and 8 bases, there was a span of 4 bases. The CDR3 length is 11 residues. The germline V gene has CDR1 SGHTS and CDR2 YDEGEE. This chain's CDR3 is CASSFLEKLFF. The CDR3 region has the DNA TGTGCCAGCAGCTTCTTGGAAAAACTGTTTTTT.

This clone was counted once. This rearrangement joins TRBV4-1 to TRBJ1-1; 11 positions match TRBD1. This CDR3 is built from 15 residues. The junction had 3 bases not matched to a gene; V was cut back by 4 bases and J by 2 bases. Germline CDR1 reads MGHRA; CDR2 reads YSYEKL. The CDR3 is CASSRRTGGNTEAFF. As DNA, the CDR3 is TGCGCCAGCAGCCGACGGACAGGGGGCAACACTGAAGCTTTCTTT.

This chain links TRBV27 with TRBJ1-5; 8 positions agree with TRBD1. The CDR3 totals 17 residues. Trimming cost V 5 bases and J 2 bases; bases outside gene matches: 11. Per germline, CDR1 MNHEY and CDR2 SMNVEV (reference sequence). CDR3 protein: CASSPPTGAVGNQPQHF. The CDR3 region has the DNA TGTGCCAGCAGTCCCCCGACAGGGGCTGTTGGCAATCAGCCCCAGCATTTT.

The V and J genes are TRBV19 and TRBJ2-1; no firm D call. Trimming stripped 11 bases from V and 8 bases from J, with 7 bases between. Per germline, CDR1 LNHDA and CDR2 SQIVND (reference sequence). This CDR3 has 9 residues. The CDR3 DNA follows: TGTGCCCCCCCCGATGAGCAGTTCTTC. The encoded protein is CAPPDEQFF.

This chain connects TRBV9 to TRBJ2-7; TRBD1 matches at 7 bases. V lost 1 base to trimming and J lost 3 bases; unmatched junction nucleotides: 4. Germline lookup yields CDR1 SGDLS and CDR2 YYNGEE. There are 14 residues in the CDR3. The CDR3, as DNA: TGTGCCAGCAGCGTAACCAACAGGGGCTACGAGCAGTACTTC. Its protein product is CASSVTNRGYEQYF.

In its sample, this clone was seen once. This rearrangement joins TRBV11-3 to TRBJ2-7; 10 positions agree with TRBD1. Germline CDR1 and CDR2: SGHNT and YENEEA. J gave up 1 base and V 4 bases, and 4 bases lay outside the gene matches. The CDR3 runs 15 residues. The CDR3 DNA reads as TGTGCCAGCAGCTACGGGACAGGGGATTCCTACGAGCAGTACTTC. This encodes CASSYGTGDSYEQYF.

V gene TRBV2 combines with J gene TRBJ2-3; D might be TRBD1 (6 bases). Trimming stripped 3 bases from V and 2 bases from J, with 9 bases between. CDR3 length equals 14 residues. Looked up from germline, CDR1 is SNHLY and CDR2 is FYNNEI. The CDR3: CASSENRDTDTQYF. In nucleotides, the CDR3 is TGTGCCAGCAGTGAGAACAGGGACACAGATACGCAGTATTTT.

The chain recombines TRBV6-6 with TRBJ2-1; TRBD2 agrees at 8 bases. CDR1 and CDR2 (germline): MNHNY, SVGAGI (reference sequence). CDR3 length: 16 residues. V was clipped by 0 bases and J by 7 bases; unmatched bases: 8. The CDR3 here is CASSYSGTRGGNEQFF. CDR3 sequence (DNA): TGTGCCAGCAGTTACTCCGGGACACGGGGGGGGAATGAGCAGTTCTTC.

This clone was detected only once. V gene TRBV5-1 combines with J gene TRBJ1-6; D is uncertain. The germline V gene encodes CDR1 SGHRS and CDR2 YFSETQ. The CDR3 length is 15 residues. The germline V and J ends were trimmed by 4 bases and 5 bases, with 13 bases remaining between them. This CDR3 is CASSRWETNNSPLHF. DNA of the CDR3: TGCGCCAGCAGCCGATGGGAGACTAATAATTCACCCCTCCACTTT.

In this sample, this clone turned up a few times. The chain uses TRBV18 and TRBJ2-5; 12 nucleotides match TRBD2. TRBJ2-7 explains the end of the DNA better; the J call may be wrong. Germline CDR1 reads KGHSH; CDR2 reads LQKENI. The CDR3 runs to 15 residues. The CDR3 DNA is TGTGCCAGCTCACCGTTGACTAGCGGGGGTTCCGAGCAGTACTTC. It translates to CASSPLTSGGSEQYF.

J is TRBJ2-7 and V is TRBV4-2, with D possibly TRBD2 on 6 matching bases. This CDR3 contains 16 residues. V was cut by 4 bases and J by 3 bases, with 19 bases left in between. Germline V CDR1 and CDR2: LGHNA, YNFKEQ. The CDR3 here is CASSPLAGSMDYEQYF. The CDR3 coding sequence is TGTGCCAGCAGCCCCCTCGCCGGGAGCATGGACTACGAGCAGTACTTC.

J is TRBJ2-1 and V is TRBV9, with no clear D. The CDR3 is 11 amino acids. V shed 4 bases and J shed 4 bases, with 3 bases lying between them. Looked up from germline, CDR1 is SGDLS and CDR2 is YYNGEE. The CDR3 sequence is CASSTYNEQFF. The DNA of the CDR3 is TGTGCCAGCAGCACTTACAATGAGCAGTTCTTC.